This T cell receptor (beta chain) derives from a study of Ad26.COV2.S vaccination and SARS-CoV-2 variants. The wider study: This donor came from the COV1001 trial of Ad26.COV2.S.

Assay: immunoSEQ multiplex PCR; the TCRdb copy retains only in-frame clones and omits some. The sample carries some 350,000 clones, approximately 81% recorded once. Study observations and caveats: Reported findings describe substantial breadth in spike-specific CD8+ and CD4+ T cell responses following vaccination.

Germline lookup yields CDR1 MGHRA and CDR2 YSYEKL. CDR3 length equals 20 residues. V lost 0 bases, J lost 1 base, and 12 bases stayed unmatched. The treatment here: some 19 received Ad26.COV2.S at low or high dose, single or two shots; roughly five received placebo; per-sample allocation not given. After the first vaccine or placebo injection, samples were drawn on day 63. An adult of 18-55 years in Boston served as donor. An Ad26 vector carrying the Wuhan-strain SARS-CoV-2 spike served as the vaccine. About this clone itself: The antigen is undetermined.

This chain joins TRBV4-1 and TRBJ2-3; 11 bases are shared with TRBD2. This clonotype originated in a person aged 18-60 years who received the Ad26.COV2.S COVID-19 vaccine or a placebo. This specimen was peripheral blood, taken in a trial of Ad26.COV2.S vaccine versus placebo. CDR3 DNA: TGCGCCAGCAGCCAAGATCGAGGTAGCGGGAGGGTAAGGGGCACAGATACGCAGTATTTT. It codes for CASSQDRGSGRVRGTDTQYF.